Following are 17 T cell receptor beta chains from one sample sequenced in a study of blood T cell repertoires in COVID-19. TCRdb's table, derived via immunoSEQ multiplex PCR, lists solely in-frame clones and lacks some. Altogether about 160,000 clones are present, roughly 86% being singletons, with the ten largest covering approximately 4.1%. The sample comprised peripheral blood. The receptors shown here come from a woman aged 60-70 years who had recovered from COVID-19.

As DNA, the CDR3 is TGTGCCAGCAGCTTAGGGGGACTAGCGACGGATACGCAGTATTTT. Encoded protein: CASSLGGLATDTQYF. V and J are TRBV7-6 and TRBJ2-3, with 10 bases matching TRBD2. CDR3 length equals 15 residues. The V segment lost 1 base and the J segment 6 bases; nucleotides outside the gene matches: 4. Germline-derived CDR1 and CDR2 are SGHVS and FNYEAQ. The full variable domain, in which reference TRBV7-6 and TRBJ2-3 provide the parts outside the CDR3, is GAGVSQSPRYKVTKRGQDVALRCDPISGHVSLYWYRQALGQGPEFLTYFNYEAQQDKSGLPNDRFSAERPEGSISTLTIQRTEQRDSAMYRCASSLGGLATDTQYFGPGTRLTVL.

The rearrangement joins TRBV21-1 to TRBJ1-3; the DNA was not used to check the table's D call, TRBD1. TRBV21-1 is termed a pseudogene. There are 15 residues in the CDR3. The CDR3 is CASSKRGTEGNTIYF. The CDR3 bases are TGTGCCAGCAGCAAAAGGGGGACAGAAGGAAACACCATATATTTT.

Turning to this clone: Different DNA sequences within this sample yield the same CDR3. The gene calls are TRBV5-5 and TRBJ2-7; D may be TRBD1 (6 bases). The CDR3 sequence is 14 residues long. The ends were cut back, 0 bases at V and 2 bases at J, with 9 bases in the middle. Germline V lookup: CDR1 SGHKS, CDR2 YYEKEE (reference sequence). This chain's CDR3 is CASSLVRGPYEQYF. DNA for the CDR3: TGTGCCAGCAGCTTGGTCAGGGGACCCTACGAGCAGTACTTC.

The chain couples TRBV5-1 to TRBJ2-3, with TRBD2 identical over 13 bases. V was pared by 5 bases and J by 3 bases, with 6 bases of the junction left unmatched. There are 16 residues in the CDR3. Germline values: CDR1 SGHRS, CDR2 YFSETQ. CDR3: CASRGTSGVRTDTQYF. In nucleotides, the CDR3 is TGCGCCAGCAGGGGGACTAGCGGGGTAAGAACAGATACGCAGTATTTT.

On this clone itself: Other DNA sequences from this sample encode an identical CDR3 as well. The chain joins TRBV5-1 to TRBJ2-7, with 8 bases aligning to TRBD1. Trimming cost V 4 bases and J 0 bases; bases outside gene matches: 6. Per germline, CDR1 SGHRS and CDR2 YFSETQ. The CDR3 runs 15 residues. The CDR3 DNA reads TGCGCCAGCAGCCGAGGACAGGGAAGCTCCTACGAGCAGTACTTC. It encodes CASSRGQGSSYEQYF.

V is TRBV4-1 and J is TRBJ2-3; 8 bases are a match to TRBD1. Germline trimming cut 1 base from V and 4 bases from J; bases unmatched to any gene: 7. The CDR3 has 16 amino acids. Per germline, CDR1 MGHRA and CDR2 YSYEKL. CDR3 DNA sequence: TGCGCCAGCAGCCAAGCGGCAGGGGGCTTGGCAGATACGCAGTATTTT. It specifies CASSQAAGGLADTQYF.

The chain couples TRBV4-1 to TRBJ1-2; TRBD1 agrees at 7 bases. With 1 base clipped from V and 1 base from J, the junction kept 9 bases outside the gene matches. Germline V lookup: CDR1 MGHRA, CDR2 YSYEKL. The CDR3 extends over 17 amino acids. CDR3 sequence (DNA): TGCGCCAGCAGCCAAGGCTACAGGGGAAGGAGTAACTATGGCTACACCTTC. This encodes CASSQGYRGRSNYGYTF.

The J gene is TRBJ1-6, the V gene TRBV14; D is unclear. The CDR3 contains 13 residues. Trimming pared 2 bases from V and 7 bases from J, leaving 6 bases between. The germline V gene encodes CDR1 SGHDN and CDR2 FVKESK. In nucleotides, the CDR3 is TGTGCCAGCAGCCAACAGATGAATTCACCCCTCCACTTT. This sequence encodes CASSQQMNSPLHF.

The table lists this clone with a count of one. The chain uses TRBV5-1 and TRBJ1-2; 7 nucleotides align to TRBD1. The CDR3 spans 15 residues. Germline V gene lookup returns CDR1 SGHRS and CDR2 YFSETQ. Trimming removed 0 bases from V and 8 bases from J; junction bases left unmatched: 10. Here the CDR3 reads CASSLGQGVEYGYTF. The DNA of the CDR3 is TGCGCCAGCAGCTTGGGCCAGGGGGTGGAATACGGCTACACCTTC.

V and J are TRBV28 and TRBJ1-2; possibly TRBD1 for D (6 bases). V lost 5 bases and J 8 bases, leaving 15 bases between the germline ends. Germline V gene sequence: CDR1 MDHEN, CDR2 SYDVKM. The CDR3 is made up of 13 amino acids. The CDR3 region is CASSRDKTLGYTF. CDR3 nucleotides: TGTGCCAGCAGTCGGGACAAAACTTTGGGCTACACCTTC.

The CDR3 protein is CASTETGYSYNEQFF. DNA for the CDR3: TGCGCCAGCACAGAGACAGGGTACTCCTACAATGAGCAGTTCTTC. This chain uses TRBV5-1 with TRBJ2-1; 7 nucleotides line up with TRBD1. CDR3 length: 15 residues. Germline trimming cut 6 bases from V and 0 bases from J; bases unmatched to any gene: 6. Germline CDR1 is SGHRS and CDR2 is YFSETQ.

This sequence joins TRBV5-1 and TRBJ2-5; the match to TRBD1 covers 9 bases. CDR1 and CDR2 (germline): SGHRS, YFSETQ. V shed 4 bases, J shed 4 bases, and the junction held 11 bases outside the gene matches. The CDR3 sequence is 16 residues long. The CDR3 nucleotides read TGCGCCAGCAGCCCTACAGGGGGCGCCTTTCGAGAGACCCAGTACTTC. This codes for CASSPTGGAFRETQYF.

This sequence joins TRBV4-1 and TRBJ1-2; the D gene is possibly TRBD1 (6 bases). Trimming stripped 4 bases from V and 2 bases from J, with 14 bases between. The germline CDR1 and CDR2 sequences are MGHRA and YSYEKL. CDR3 length: 15 residues. CDR3: CASSPPTGLNYGYTF. Here the CDR3 DNA reads TGCGCCAGCAGCCCCCCTACAGGGTTAAACTATGGCTACACCTTC.

This clone was counted a few times. This chain uses TRBV27 with TRBJ1-1, with TRBD1 as a possible D gene (5 bases). Trimming pared 4 bases from V and 2 bases from J, leaving 17 bases between. The CDR3 is 16 amino acids. CDR1 and CDR2 from the germline V gene are MNHEY and SMNVEV (reference sequence). The CDR3 here is CASSSSGGLLNTEAFF. The CDR3 region has the DNA TGTGCCAGCAGTTCATCGGGGGGACTCCTAAACACTGAAGCTTTCTTT.

The J gene is TRBJ1-2, the V gene TRBV20-1; the D gene is possibly TRBD1 (6 bases). The CDR3 length is 11 residues. Trimming pared 6 bases from V and 8 bases from J, leaving 13 bases between. Germline loops: CDR1 DFQATT, CDR2 SNEGSKA (reference sequence). CDR3 in DNA: TGCAGTGCCGAGGGGGTTGGCGGCTACACCTTC. As protein: CSAEGVGGYTF.

The chain carries TRBV7-9 and TRBJ2-3; D gene ambiguous. The V gene lost 1 base and the J gene lost 6 bases, with 14 bases spanning the gap. This CDR3 has 15 residues. Germline V gives CDR1 SEHNR, CDR2 FQNEAQ (reference sequence). In DNA form, the CDR3 reads TGTGCCAGCAGCTTAGTTGGGCAGGCTCCGGATACGCAGTATTTT. This translates into CASSLVGQAPDTQYF.

The chain has TRBV10-3 and TRBJ1-3, with 8 bases fitting TRBD1. The CDR3 loop spans 16 amino acids. The junction had 5 bases not matched to a gene; V was cut back by 2 bases and J by 2 bases. Germline assignment: CDR1 ENHRY and CDR2 SYGVKD. Written as DNA, the CDR3 is TGTGCCATCAGTGAGCCGGACAGGGCAACTGGAAACACCATATATTTT. This codes for CAISEPDRATGNTIYF.